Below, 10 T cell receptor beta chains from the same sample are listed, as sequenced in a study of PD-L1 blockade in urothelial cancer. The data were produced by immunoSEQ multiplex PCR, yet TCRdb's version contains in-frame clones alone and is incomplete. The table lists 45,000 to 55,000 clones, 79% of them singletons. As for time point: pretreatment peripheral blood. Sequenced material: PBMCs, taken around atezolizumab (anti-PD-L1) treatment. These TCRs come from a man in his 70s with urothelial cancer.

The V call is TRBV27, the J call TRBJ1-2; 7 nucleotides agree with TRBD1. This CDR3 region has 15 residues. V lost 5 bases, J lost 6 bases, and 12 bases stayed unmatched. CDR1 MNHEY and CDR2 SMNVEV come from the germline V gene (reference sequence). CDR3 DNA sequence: TGTGCCAGCAGTATCCAGGGGGAAGGAGCCAATGGCTACACCTTC. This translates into CASSIQGEGANGYTF.

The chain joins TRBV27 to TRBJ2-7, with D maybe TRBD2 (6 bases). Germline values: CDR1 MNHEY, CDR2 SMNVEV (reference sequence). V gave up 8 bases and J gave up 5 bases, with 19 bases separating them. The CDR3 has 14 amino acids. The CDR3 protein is CASGPLGGSHEQYF. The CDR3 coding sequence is TGTGCCAGCGGACCCCTCGGAGGGTCCCACGAGCAGTACTTC.

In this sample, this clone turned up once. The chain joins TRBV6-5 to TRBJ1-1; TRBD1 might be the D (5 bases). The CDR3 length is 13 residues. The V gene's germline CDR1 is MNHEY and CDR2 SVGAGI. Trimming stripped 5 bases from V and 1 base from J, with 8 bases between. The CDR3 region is CASSRQSNTEAFF. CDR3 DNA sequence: TGTGCCAGCAGTCGACAGTCGAACACTGAAGCTTTCTTT.

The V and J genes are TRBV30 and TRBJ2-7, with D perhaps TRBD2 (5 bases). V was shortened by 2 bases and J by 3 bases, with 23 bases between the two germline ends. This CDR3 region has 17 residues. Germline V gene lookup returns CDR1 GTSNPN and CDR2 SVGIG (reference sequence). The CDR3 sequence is CAWSLFPTLALNYEQYF. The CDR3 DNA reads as TGTGCCTGGAGTCTCTTCCCCACCCTAGCTCTTAACTACGAGCAGTACTTC.

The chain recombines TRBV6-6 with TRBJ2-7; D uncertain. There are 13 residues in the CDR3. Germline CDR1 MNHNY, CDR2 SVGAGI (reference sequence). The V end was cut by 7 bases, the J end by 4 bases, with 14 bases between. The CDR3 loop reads CASNLRDNYEQYF. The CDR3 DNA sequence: TGTGCCAGCAATCTCCGCGACAATTACGAGCAGTACTTC.

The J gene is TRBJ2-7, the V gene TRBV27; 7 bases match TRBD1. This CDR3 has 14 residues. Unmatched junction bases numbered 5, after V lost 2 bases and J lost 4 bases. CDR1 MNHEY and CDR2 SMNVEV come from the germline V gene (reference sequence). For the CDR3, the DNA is TGTGCCAGCAGTTTAGGGGAACAGGGGTACGAGCAGTACTTC. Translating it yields CASSLGEQGYEQYF.

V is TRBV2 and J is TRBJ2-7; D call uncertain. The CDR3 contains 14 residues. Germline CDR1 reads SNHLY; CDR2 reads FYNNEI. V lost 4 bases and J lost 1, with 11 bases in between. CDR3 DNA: TGTGCCAGCAGTGTGGGCAGGTTTTCCTACGAGCAGTACTTC. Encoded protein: CASSVGRFSYEQYF. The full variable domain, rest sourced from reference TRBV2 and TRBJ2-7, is EPEVTQTPSHQVTQMGQEVILRCVPISNHLYFYWYRQILGQKVEFLVSFYNNEISEKSEIFDDQFSVERPDGSNFTLKIRSTKLEDSAMYFCASSVGRFSYEQYFGPGTRLTVT.

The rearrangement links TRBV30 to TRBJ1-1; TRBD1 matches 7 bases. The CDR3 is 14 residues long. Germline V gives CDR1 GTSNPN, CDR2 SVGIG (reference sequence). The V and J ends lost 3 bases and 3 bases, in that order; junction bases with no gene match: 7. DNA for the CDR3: TGTGCCTGGAGGCACCAAGGGGGCCACACTGAAGCTTTCTTT. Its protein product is CAWRHQGGHTEAFF.

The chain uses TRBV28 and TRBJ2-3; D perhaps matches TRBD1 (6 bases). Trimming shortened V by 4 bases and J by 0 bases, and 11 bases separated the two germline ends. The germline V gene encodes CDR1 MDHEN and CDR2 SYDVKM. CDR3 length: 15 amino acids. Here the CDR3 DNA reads TGTGCCAGCAGTTGTGGGACACCTAGCACAGATACGCAGTATTTT. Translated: CASSCGTPSTDTQYF.

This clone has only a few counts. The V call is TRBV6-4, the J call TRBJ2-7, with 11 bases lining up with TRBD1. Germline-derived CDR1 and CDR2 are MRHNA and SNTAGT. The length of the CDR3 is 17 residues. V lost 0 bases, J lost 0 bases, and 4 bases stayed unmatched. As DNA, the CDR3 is TGTGCCAGCAGTGACTCGGGGGGGACAGGGGGCTCCTACGAGCAGTACTTC. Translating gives CASSDSGGTGGSYEQYF.